This T cell receptor (beta chain) was documented in a study of T-cell memory formation after mild COVID-19. This CDR3 spans 15 amino acids. Losses at the gene ends were 2 bases for V and 7 bases for J; bases not matched to a gene: 7. Germline V CDR1 and CDR2: SGDLS, YYNGEE. General study points: Cross-reactive memory seemingly joined, as some responding clones were found in pre-infection memory.

TCRdb fed the 5' RACE reads into MiXCR, producing one record per CDR3 protein. The sample shows about 430,000 distinct CDR3 sequences, more than 20% of them seen only once. This clonotype turned up a few times. What it binds is unknown. The clonotype comes from an adult woman who had mild COVID-19 (a few samples of this study predate the infection). Cell type and time point are not known. Sequencing input: PBMCs or a T cell subset sorted from them (not recorded which). The genes are TRBV9 and TRBJ2-2; the match to TRBD2 covers 8 bases. DNA of the CDR3: TGTGCCAGCAGCGTCTCCGGGACTAGGGGCGGGGAGCTGTTTTTT. Protein: CASSVSGTRGGELFF.